This T cell receptor beta chain was captured in a study of T cell responses to AZD1222 COVID-19 vaccine. Regarding the study as a whole: White British ancestry dominated among donors, who included more females, and clonal diversity was possibly underestimated.

TCRdb's table, derived via immunoSEQ multiplex PCR, lists solely in-frame clones and lacks some. The sample holds about 190,000 clones, roughly 91% seen once. Comment on this clone: What it binds is unknown.

V lost 3 bases and J lost 12; bases outside the gene matches: 3. This CDR3 comprises 13 residues. Per germline, CDR1 LGHDT and CDR2 YNNKEL (reference sequence). This sample comprised peripheral blood, obtained on day 0 of AZD1222 vaccination. V usage is TRBV3-1 (or the pseudogene TRBV3-2) and J usage is TRBJ2-1; 12 bases match TRBD2. This TCR was sampled from an adult in good health. The CDR3 loop is CASSQVLAGGQFF. The CDR3 nucleotides are TGTGCCAGCAGCCAGGTACTAGCGGGGGGGCAGTTCTTC.